The T cell receptor beta chain described here comes from a study of T cells in Graves' hyperthyroidism and ophthalmopathy. Notes on this clonotype: Its target is unknown.

Overall study results and limits: Ophthalmopathy, as predicted by the model, came a median roughly 6.5 months after the prediction. In the blood, most expanded thyroid clonotypes above 0.001 appeared as well.

Patients with ophthalmopathy all had a Clinical Activity Score of at least 3, a NOSPECS grade of at least 4 and duration under 3 months. The diagnostic basis comprised clinical symptoms, serum thyroxine and TRAb, thyroid ultrasound and orbital computed tomography. The CDR3 consists of 14 residues. Trimming took off 0 bases at V and 6 bases at J, with 11 bases between the two ends. From germline, CDR1 is ENHRY and CDR2 SYGVKD. Template material for amplifying TCR beta CDR3 regions consisted of RNA transcripts. The HTBI primer set served for first-round RT-PCR of the TCR CDR3. Using its own MiXCR run on the multiplex PCR reads, TCRdb lists one record per CDR3 protein. The sample lists 700,000 or so distinct CDR3 sequences, roughly 15% seen once, with 12% in the top ten.

The receptor was isolated from a woman between 45 and 60 years old with Graves' ophthalmopathy. The rearrangement joins TRBV10-3 to TRBJ1-2; no reliable D call. The material sequenced was blood. The CDR3 here is CAISESSRNHGYTF. CDR3 DNA sequence: TGTGCCATCAGTGAGTCGTCCCGAAACCATGGCTACACCTTC.